This TCR beta chain was observed in a study of PD-1 blockade in classical Hodgkin lymphoma. V dropped 0 bases and J dropped 14; count of bases not matched to a gene: 6. Germline V gene sequence: CDR1 MNHEY, CDR2 SVGAGI. The CDR3 runs 13 residues. The assay was immunoSEQ multiplex PCR, and TCRdb's table has in-frame clones only and misses some. This sample yields 7,500 to 8,500 clones, of which about 76% are seen a single time; 30% to 45% belongs to the top ten. Time point reported: cycle 4 day 1 (C4D1), after more than five weeks of nivolumab. Each patient experienced a relapse that followed autologous stem cell transplantation, and brentuximab vedotin exposure varied. Isolated CD8+ T cells were derived from thawed PBMCs through magnetic negative selection.

The sample here was CD8+ T cells from blood, taken before the fourth cycle of nivolumab. The V and J genes are TRBV6-5 and TRBJ1-2; TRBD1 matches at 10 bases. The receptor comes from a human donor with classical Hodgkin lymphoma. The CDR3 DNA reads as TGTGCCAGCAGTTACTCCGGGACAGGGGTAGGAACCTTC. It yields the protein CASSYSGTGVGTF.